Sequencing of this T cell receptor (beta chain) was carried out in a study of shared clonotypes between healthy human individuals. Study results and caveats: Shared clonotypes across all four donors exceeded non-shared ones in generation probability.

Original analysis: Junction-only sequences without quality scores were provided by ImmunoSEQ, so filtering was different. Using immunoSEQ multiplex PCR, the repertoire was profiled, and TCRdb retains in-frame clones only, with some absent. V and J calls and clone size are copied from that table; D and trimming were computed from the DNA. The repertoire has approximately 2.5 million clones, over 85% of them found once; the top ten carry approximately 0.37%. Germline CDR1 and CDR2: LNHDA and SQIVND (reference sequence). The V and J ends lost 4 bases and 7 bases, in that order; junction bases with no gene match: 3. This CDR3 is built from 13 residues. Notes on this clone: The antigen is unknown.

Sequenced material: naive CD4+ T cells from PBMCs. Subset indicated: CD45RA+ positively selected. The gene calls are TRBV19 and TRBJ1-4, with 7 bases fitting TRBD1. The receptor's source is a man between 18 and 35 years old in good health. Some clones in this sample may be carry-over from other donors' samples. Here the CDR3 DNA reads TGTGCCAGTAGTAGGGACAGCGGTGAAAAACTGTTTTTT. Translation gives CASSRDSGEKLFF.